These T cell receptor beta chains were read from a single sample in a study of blood T cell repertoires in COVID-19. Method: immunoSEQ multiplex PCR; TCRdb's copy keeps in-frame clones and lacks some. The sample holds 150,000 to 200,000 clones, under 95% seen once. The sequencing input was peripheral blood. Receptors originate from a man aged 55-75 years with active or convalescent COVID-19. Both conserved end residues are part of each CDR3. The order of the fields is J gene, clone size, D gene, V gene, CDR3 DNA, CDR3 protein. The D gene is left open where the match is weak. Size values are once, few and many counts, or a class for expanded clones, and some rows have none.

J: TRBJ2-7
size: .
D: TRBD1
V: TRBV6-5
DNA: TGTGCCAGCAGTTATACCGGGACAGGGCCCTACGAGCAGTACTTC
CDR3: CASSYTGTGPYEQYF

J: TRBJ1-2
size: .
D: TRBD1
V: TRBV29-1
DNA: TGCAGCGGACGGACAGGGTCGGATCTCAACTATGGCTACACCTTC
CDR3: CSGRTGSDLNYGYTF

J: TRBJ2-7
size: .
D: TRBD2
V: TRBV7-2
DNA: TGTGCCAGCAGCTTAGCCTGGACTAGCGGGAGTGGGTACGAGCAGTACTTC
CDR3: CASSLAWTSGSGYEQYF

J: TRBJ1-1
size: .
D: .
V: TRBV6-6
DNA: TGTGCCAGCAGCGAGACGGGTAACACTGAAGCTTTCTTT
CDR3: CASSETGNTEAFF

J: TRBJ1-2
size: once
D: .
V: TRBV13
DNA: TGTGCCAGCAGCCCCAACTTATATCCTGAGGCAGATGGCTACACCTTC
CDR3: CASSPNLYPEADGYTF

J: TRBJ2-5
size: .
D: TRBD2
V: TRBV6-5
DNA: TGTGCCAGCAGTTACACGGGGGGGCGAGAGACCCAGTACTTC
CDR3: CASSYTGGRETQYF

J: TRBJ1-1
size: .
D: TRBD1
V: TRBV4-1
DNA: TGCGCCAGCAGCCAAGGGGGGACAGGGAATGGGAAGACTGAAGCTTTCTTT
CDR3: CASSQGGTGNGKTEAFF

J: TRBJ2-1
size: .
D: TRBD1
V: TRBV24-1
DNA: TGTGCCACCAGTGAAACGAAAGCCGGGACAGGGTTCAATGAGCAGTTCTTC
CDR3: CATSETKAGTGFNEQFF

J: TRBJ1-5
size: .
D: .
V: TRBV7-2
DNA: TGTGCCAGCAGCCTAGGTCAGGCGATTTATGCCCAGCATTTT
CDR3: CASSLGQAIYAQHF

J: TRBJ1-1
size: few
D: .
V: TRBV29-1
DNA: TGCAGCGTTCTCAGTTACACTGAAGCTTTCTTT
CDR3: CSVLSYTEAFF

J: TRBJ2-7
size: .
D: TRBD2
V: TRBV5-4
DNA: TGTGCCAGCAGCTCCGGGACTAGCCTTAAGAGCTCCTACGAGCAGTACTTC
CDR3: CASSSGTSLKSSYEQYF

J: TRBJ1-4
size: .
D: .
V: TRBV5-6
DNA: TGTGCCAGCAGCTCCGAAATCGGAAAACTGTTTTTT
CDR3: CASSSEIGKLFF

J: TRBJ1-1
size: .
D: TRBD1
V: TRBV7-8
DNA: TGTGCCAGCAGCCTAAGATCGGGACAGCCCAGGGATGAAGCTTTCTTT
CDR3: CASSLRSGQPRDEAFF

J: TRBJ2-2
size: .
D: .
V: TRBV7-2
DNA: TGTGCCAGCAGCGGCAGGAAGAACACCGGGGAGCTGTTTTTT
CDR3: CASSGRKNTGELFF

J: TRBJ2-7
size: few
D: .
V: TRBV6-5
DNA: TGTGCCAGCAGTTATGCGGGGACCTGGAATCCTTACGAGCAGTACTTC
CDR3: CASSYAGTWNPYEQYF

J: TRBJ2-5
size: few
D: TRBD1
V: TRBV30
DNA: TGTGCCTGGAAATTCGGACAGGGGAGGGAGACCCAGTACTTC
CDR3: CAWKFGQGRETQYF

J: TRBJ2-3
size: .
D: TRBD1
V: TRBV28
DNA: TGTGCCAGCGAATTTAATCCCATCCGGACAGGGGACGGCACAGATACGCAGTATTTT
CDR3: CASEFNPIRTGDGTDTQYF

J: TRBJ1-5
size: .
D: .
V: TRBV19
DNA: TGTGCCAGTAGTTCCCATTCAGGGGCTACCAATCAGCCCCAGCATTTT
CDR3: CASSSHSGATNQPQHF

J: TRBJ1-5
size: .
D: .
V: TRBV7-2
DNA: TGTGCCAGCAGCTCAAGCGAGGGTGCGCAGCCCCAGCATTTT
CDR3: CASSSSEGAQPQHF

J: TRBJ2-7
size: .
D: TRBD1
V: TRBV7-2
DNA: TGTGCCAGCAGTCGGGACAGATCTCTTGACGAGCAGTACTTC
CDR3: CASSRDRSLDEQYF

J: TRBJ2-1
size: .
D: TRBD2
V: TRBV19
DNA: TGTGCCAGTAGACTAGCGGTCTCCTACAATGAGCAGTTCTTC
CDR3: CASRLAVSYNEQFF

J: TRBJ1-1
size: .
D: .
V: TRBV6-5
DNA: TGTGCCAGCAGTTCCTTCTCGAGGAACACTGAAGCTTTCTTT
CDR3: CASSSFSRNTEAFF

J: TRBJ2-7
size: .
D: TRBD1
V: TRBV7-2
DNA: TGTGCCAGCAGCTCGGGACAGGCGACCTCCTACGAGCAGTACTTC
CDR3: CASSSGQATSYEQYF

J: TRBJ1-1
size: few
D: .
V: TRBV6-1
DNA: TGTGCCAGCAGTGAGCCGGGAATGAACACTGAAGCTTTCTTT
CDR3: CASSEPGMNTEAFF

J: TRBJ2-7
size: .
D: TRBD1
V: TRBV6-5
DNA: TGTGCCAGCAACCCGACAGGGCTCATCTCCTACGAGCAGTACTTC
CDR3: CASNPTGLISYEQYF

J: TRBJ2-3
size: few
D: TRBD2
V: TRBV5-1
DNA: TGCGCCAGCAGCCGGAGGGGACTAACTCTTTCTAGCACAGATACGCAGTATTTT
CDR3: CASSRRGLTLSSTDTQYF

J: TRBJ1-2
size: .
D: TRBD1
V: TRBV5-1
DNA: TGCGCCAGCAGGCGGGACAGGGATTTCACCTTC
CDR3: CASRRDRDFTF

J: TRBJ2-3
size: .
D: TRBD1
V: TRBV11-3
DNA: TGTGCCAGCAGCTTAGGGGGACAGGGGTTGACAGATACGCAGTATTTT
CDR3: CASSLGGQGLTDTQYF

J: TRBJ2-6
size: .
D: TRBD1
V: TRBV18
DNA: TGTGCCAGCTCAGAAACAGGGGGCAGCTCTGGGGCCAACGTCCTGACTTTC
CDR3: CASSETGGSSGANVLTF

J: TRBJ2-7
size: .
D: TRBD2
V: TRBV2
DNA: TGTGCCAGCAGTGCTCAGCGGGAGGTGTCGGAGCAGTACTTC
CDR3: CASSAQREVSEQYF

J: TRBJ2-6
size: .
D: TRBD1
V: TRBV5-5
DNA: TGTGCCAGCAGCTTGGTCCGGGACAGGGGGCCTTCTGGGGCCAACGTCCTGACTTTC
CDR3: CASSLVRDRGPSGANVLTF

J: TRBJ2-1
size: few
D: .
V: TRBV6-4
DNA: TGTGCCAGCAGTTTCAGCTCCTACAATGAGCAGTTCTTC
CDR3: CASSFSSYNEQFF

J: TRBJ1-2
size: .
D: TRBD1
V: TRBV5-4
DNA: TGTGCCAGCAGCTTGAGGACAGGGGACTATGGCTACACCTTC
CDR3: CASSLRTGDYGYTF

J: TRBJ1-2
size: .
D: .
V: TRBV5-5
DNA: TGTGCCAGCAGCCAGAGAGGGGGGACTACAGGGTACAGCTATGGCTACACCTTC
CDR3: CASSQRGGTTGYSYGYTF

J: TRBJ2-7
size: .
D: TRBD1
V: TRBV19
DNA: TGTGCCAGTAGTGCTCGGGACAGGGGATTCTACGAGCAGTACTTC
CDR3: CASSARDRGFYEQYF

J: TRBJ1-1
size: .
D: .
V: TRBV12-5
DNA: TGTGCTAGTGGACTCCAATACACTGAAGCTTTCTTT
CDR3: CASGLQYTEAFF

J: TRBJ1-2
size: once
D: TRBD1
V: TRBV5-1
DNA: TGCGCCAGCAGCAGGCAGGGGGCTGGCTACACCTTC
CDR3: CASSRQGAGYTF

J: TRBJ1-2
size: .
D: .
V: TRBV27
DNA: TGTGCCAGCAGTTTATCCACGGGACATTCCTATGGCTACACCTTC
CDR3: CASSLSTGHSYGYTF

J: TRBJ1-2
size: .
D: TRBD1
V: TRBV11-2
DNA: TGTGCCAGCAGCTTAGAACAGGGGGGGACGGGCTACACCTTC
CDR3: CASSLEQGGTGYTF

J: TRBJ1-5
size: .
D: TRBD1
V: TRBV6-6
DNA: TGTGCCAGCACACGGACAGGCAGCAATCAGCCCCAGCATTTT
CDR3: CASTRTGSNQPQHF